These T cell receptor beta chains were read from a single sample in a study of shared clonotypes between healthy human individuals. Sequenced by immunoSEQ multiplex PCR; TCRdb stores in-frame clones only, minus some. The table includes roughly 1,500,000 clones, approximately 98% detected once. The sample comprised naive CD4+ T cells sorted from blood. Receptors were obtained from a man between 25 and 39 years old in good health. Each CDR3 is given with its conserved first and last residue. D genes are given only for firm matches. The size of a clone is reported for some rows only, either as once, few or many, or as a class for expanded clones.

d_call	v_call	clone_size	j_call	cdr3_aa	cdr3_nt
-	TRBV5-1	-	TRBJ2-1	CATTPKDSYSNEQFF	TGCGCCACGACTCCAAAGGACTCCTACAGCAATGAGCAGTTCTTC
TRBD1	TRBV19	-	TRBJ1-5	CASSIRQGASNQPQHF	TGTGCCAGTAGTATCAGACAGGGGGCGAGCAATCAGCCCCAGCATTTT
-	TRBV7-9	-	TRBJ1-5	CASSPVEGPGPQHF	TGTGCCAGCAGCCCAGTGGAGGGCCCCGGGCCCCAGCATTTT
-	TRBV7-9	-	TRBJ1-2	CASSLVSGPSNYGYTF	TGTGCCAGCAGCTTAGTTTCGGGACCGTCGAACTATGGCTACACCTTC
-	TRBV7-6	-	TRBJ1-4	CASSLWGVATNEKLFF	TGTGCCAGCAGCCTCTGGGGGGTTGCAACTAATGAAAAACTGTTTTTT
TRBD2	TRBV2	-	TRBJ2-1	CASRASGMAYNEQFF	TGTGCCAGCAGAGCAAGCGGGATGGCTTACAATGAGCAGTTCTTC
TRBD1	TRBV7-2	-	TRBJ2-1	CASSLRRRQGSAEQFF	TGTGCCAGCAGCTTAAGGAGGAGACAGGGATCAGCTGAGCAGTTCTTC
TRBD2	TRBV19	-	TRBJ2-3	CASSILAGASTDTQYF	TGTGCCAGTAGCATCCTAGCGGGGGCTTCCACAGATACGCAGTATTTT
-	TRBV9	-	TRBJ1-1	CASSVVGETVEAFF	TGTGCCAGCAGCGTAGTGGGGGAGACTGTTGAAGCTTTCTTT
TRBD1	TRBV9	-	TRBJ1-3	CASSVGPGQGIIGNTIYF	TGTGCCAGCAGCGTAGGACCGGGACAGGGGATAATTGGAAACACCATATATTTT
-	TRBV27	-	TRBJ2-7	CASSLIGGTGAYEQYF	TGTGCCAGCAGTTTAATTGGGGGGACGGGGGCCTACGAGCAGTACTTC
-	TRBV18	-	TRBJ2-5	CASSPPMIETQYF	TGTGCCAGCTCACCACCTATGATAGAGACCCAGTACTTC
TRBD2	TRBV28	once	TRBJ2-3	CASSTQGLATDTQYF	TGTGCCAGCAGTACACAAGGACTAGCTACAGATACGCAGTATTTT
TRBD1	TRBV25-1	-	TRBJ1-2	CASRGQANYGYTF	TGTGCCAGCCGGGGACAGGCCAACTATGGCTACACCTTC
TRBD1	TRBV27	once	TRBJ1-1	CASRGQGATEAFF	TGTGCCAGCAGGGGACAGGGGGCGACTGAAGCTTTCTTT
-	TRBV5-1	-	TRBJ1-4	CASSKQGTNEKLFF	TGCGCCAGCAGCAAACAGGGCACTAATGAAAAACTGTTTTTT
-	TRBV7-8	-	TRBJ1-5	CASTLGAGQPQHF	TGTGCCAGCACCCTAGGGGCGGGTCAGCCCCAGCATTTT
TRBD2	TRBV5-1	-	TRBJ2-5	CASSMGLAGEETQYF	TGCGCCAGCAGTATGGGACTAGCGGGAGAGGAGACCCAGTACTTC
-	TRBV9	-	TRBJ2-7	CASSVTGSSYEQYF	TGTGCCAGCAGCGTAACAGGGAGTTCGTACGAGCAGTACTTC
TRBD2	TRBV5-1	-	TRBJ2-2	CASSAGLAGITGELFF	TGCGCCAGCAGCGCGGGACTAGCGGGAATAACCGGGGAGCTGTTTTTT
-	TRBV5-5	-	TRBJ2-3	CASSLRTSNTDTQYF	TGTGCCAGCAGCCTCCGGACCTCTAACACAGATACGCAGTATTTT
-	TRBV9	-	TRBJ1-1	CASSVLPGIRNTEAFF	TGTGCCAGCAGCGTTCTCCCAGGGATAAGAAACACTGAAGCTTTCTTT
-	TRBV6-6	-	TRBJ1-1	CASSSGAGNTEAFF	TGTGCCAGCAGTTCGGGGGCCGGGAACACTGAAGCTTTCTTT
TRBD2	TRBV18	-	TRBJ2-5	CASSPRAGGPQETQYF	TGTGCCAGCTCACCACGGGCGGGAGGACCTCAAGAGACCCAGTACTTC
-	TRBV28	-	TRBJ1-3	CASTRGNTIYF	TGTGCCAGCACCCGAGGAAACACCATATATTTT
-	TRBV20-1	once	TRBJ1-2	CSARQIGYTF	TGCAGTGCTAGACAGATCGGCTACACCTTC
-	TRBV4-1	once	TRBJ2-2	CASSQVQGLTGELFF	TGCGCCAGCAGCCAAGTCCAGGGACTCACCGGGGAGCTGTTTTTT
TRBD2	TRBV28	-	TRBJ2-7	CALGPGGLDEQYF	TGTGCCCTGGGGCCGGGAGGGCTCGACGAGCAGTACTTC
TRBD2	TRBV9	-	TRBJ2-2	CASSTNLAGGNTGELFF	TGTGCCAGCAGCACCAACCTAGCGGGAGGGAACACCGGGGAGCTGTTTTTT
-	TRBV7-8	few	TRBJ1-5	CASSLVGPNQPQHF	TGTGCCAGCAGCTTAGTTGGCCCCAATCAGCCCCAGCATTTT
TRBD1	TRBV5-5	-	TRBJ2-5	CASSEGQGQTQYF	TGTGCCAGCAGCGAGGGACAGGGACAGACCCAGTACTTC
-	TRBV19	-	TRBJ1-5	CASNRGGGYQPQHF	TGTGCCAGTAATCGAGGGGGTGGCTATCAGCCCCAGCATTTT
-	TRBV4-3	-	TRBJ2-1	CASSQGLRAANEQFF	TGCGCCAGCAGCCAAGGACTAAGGGCGGCGAATGAGCAGTTCTTC
-	TRBV29-1	once	TRBJ1-4	CSVESADEKLFF	TGCAGCGTTGAATCGGCGGATGAAAAACTGTTTTTT
-	TRBV11-3	-	TRBJ2-3	CASSLGGYSTDTQYF	TGTGCCAGCAGCCTGGGGGGATACAGCACAGATACGCAGTATTTT
-	TRBV9	-	TRBJ2-3	CASSVRSNTDTQYF	TGTGCCAGCAGCGTACGCAGCAACACAGATACGCAGTATTTT
-	TRBV9	-	TRBJ1-2	CASTIGETIRGANYGYTF	TGTGCCAGCACCATAGGGGAGACTATAAGGGGAGCTAACTATGGCTACACCTTC
TRBD1	TRBV29-1	-	TRBJ1-3	CSVRTGGNTIYF	TGCAGCGTACGGACAGGAGGAAACACCATATATTTT
TRBD1	TRBV6-6	-	TRBJ2-1	CASSFPGQGSNEQFF	TGTGCCAGCAGTTTCCCGGGACAGGGGTCTAATGAGCAGTTCTTC
TRBD2	TRBV6-1	-	TRBJ2-7	CASRLALTYEQYF	TGTGCCAGCAGACTAGCGTTAACGTACGAGCAGTACTTC
TRBD2	TRBV5-5	-	TRBJ2-3	CASSHRLAGAADTQYF	TGTGCCAGCAGCCACCGACTAGCGGGAGCGGCAGATACGCAGTATTTT
-	TRBV28	-	TRBJ1-5	CASNSGSNQPQHF	TGTGCCAGCAACTCGGGTAGCAATCAGCCCCAGCATTTT
-	TRBV9	-	TRBJ2-7	CASSVAERSYEQYF	TGTGCCAGCAGCGTAGCGGAACGATCCTACGAGCAGTACTTC
-	TRBV6-1	-	TRBJ2-2	CAIKIRGADTGELFF	TGTGCCATCAAGATAAGGGGGGCGGACACCGGGGAGCTGTTTTTT
TRBD1	TRBV10-1	-	TRBJ2-5	CASSAPGQGKETQYF	TGCGCCAGCAGTGCGCCGGGACAGGGGAAAGAGACCCAGTACTTC
-	TRBV5-1	-	TRBJ2-7	CASSLWGYEQYF	TGCGCCAGCAGTCTATGGGGGTACGAGCAGTACTTC